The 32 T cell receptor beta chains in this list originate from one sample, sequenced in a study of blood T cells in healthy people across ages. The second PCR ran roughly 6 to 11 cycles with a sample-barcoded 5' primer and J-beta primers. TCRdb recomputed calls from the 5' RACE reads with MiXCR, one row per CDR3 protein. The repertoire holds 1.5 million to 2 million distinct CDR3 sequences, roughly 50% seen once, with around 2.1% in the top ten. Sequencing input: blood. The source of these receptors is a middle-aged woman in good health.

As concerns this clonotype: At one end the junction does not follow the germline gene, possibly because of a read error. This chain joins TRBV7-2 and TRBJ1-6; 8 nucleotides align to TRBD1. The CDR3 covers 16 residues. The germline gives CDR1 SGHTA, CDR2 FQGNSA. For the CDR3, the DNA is TGTGCCAGCGGCCCCACTTGGACAGGGTTGAATTCCCCCCTCCACTTT. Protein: CASGPTWTGLNSPLHF.

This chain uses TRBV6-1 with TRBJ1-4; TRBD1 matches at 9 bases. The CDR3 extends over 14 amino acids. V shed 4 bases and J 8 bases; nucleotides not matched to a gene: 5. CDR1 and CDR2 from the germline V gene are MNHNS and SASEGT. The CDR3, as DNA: TGTGCCAGCAGTGCCGGGACAGGGTACGAAAAACTGTTTTTT. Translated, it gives CASSAGTGYEKLFF.

The CDR3 sequence is CSARSTGGRDTEAFF. CDR3 in DNA: TGCAGTGCTAGATCTACAGGGGGCCGCGACACTGAAGCTTTCTTT. The genes are TRBV20-1 and TRBJ1-1; 9 bases agree with TRBD1. V lost 2 bases to trimming and J lost 3 bases; unmatched junction nucleotides: 7. Germline V CDR1 and CDR2: DFQATT, SNEGSKA (reference sequence). The CDR3 is 15 amino acids.

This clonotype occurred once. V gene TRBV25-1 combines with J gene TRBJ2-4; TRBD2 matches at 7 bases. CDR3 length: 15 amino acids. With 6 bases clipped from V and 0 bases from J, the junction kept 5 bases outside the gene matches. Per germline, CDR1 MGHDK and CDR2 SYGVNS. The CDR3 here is CASSGTNLAKNIQYF. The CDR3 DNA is TGTGCCAGCAGCGGGACTAACTTAGCCAAAAACATTCAGTACTTC.

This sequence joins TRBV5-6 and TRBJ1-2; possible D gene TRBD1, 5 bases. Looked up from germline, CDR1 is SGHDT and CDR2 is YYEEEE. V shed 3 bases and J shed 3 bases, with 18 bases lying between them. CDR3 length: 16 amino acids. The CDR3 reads CASSWAQGLGDYGYTF. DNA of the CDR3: TGTGCCAGCAGCTGGGCCCAGGGACTGGGAGACTATGGCTACACCTTC.

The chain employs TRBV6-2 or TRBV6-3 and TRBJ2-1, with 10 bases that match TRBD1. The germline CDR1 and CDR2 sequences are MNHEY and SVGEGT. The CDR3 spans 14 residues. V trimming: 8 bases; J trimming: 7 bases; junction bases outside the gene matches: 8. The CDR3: CASCQTGGINEQFF. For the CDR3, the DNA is TGTGCCAGCTGCCAGACAGGGGGCATTAATGAGCAGTTCTTC.

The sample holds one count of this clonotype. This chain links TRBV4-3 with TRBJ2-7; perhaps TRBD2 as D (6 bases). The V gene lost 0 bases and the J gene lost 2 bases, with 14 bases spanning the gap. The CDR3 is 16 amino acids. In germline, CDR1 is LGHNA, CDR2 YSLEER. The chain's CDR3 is CASSQDRVGGPYEQYF. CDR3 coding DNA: TGCGCCAGCAGCCAAGATCGGGTCGGGGGTCCCTACGAGCAGTACTTC.

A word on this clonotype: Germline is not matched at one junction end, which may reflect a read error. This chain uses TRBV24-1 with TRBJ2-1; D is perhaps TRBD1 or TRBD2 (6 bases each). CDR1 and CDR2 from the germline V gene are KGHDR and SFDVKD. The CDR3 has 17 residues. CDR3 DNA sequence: TGTGCCACCAGTGATTTTAGGGTTAGCGAGGGGGGCAATGGGCAGTTCTTC. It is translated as CATSDFRVSEGGNGQFF.

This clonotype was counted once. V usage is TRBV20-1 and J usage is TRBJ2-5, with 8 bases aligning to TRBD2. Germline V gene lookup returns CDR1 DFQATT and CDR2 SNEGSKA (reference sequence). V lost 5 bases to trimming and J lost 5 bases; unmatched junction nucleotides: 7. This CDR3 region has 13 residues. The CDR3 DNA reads TGCAGTGCTGGAGCGGGGGTTGAGGAGACCCAGTACTTC. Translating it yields CSAGAGVEETQYF.

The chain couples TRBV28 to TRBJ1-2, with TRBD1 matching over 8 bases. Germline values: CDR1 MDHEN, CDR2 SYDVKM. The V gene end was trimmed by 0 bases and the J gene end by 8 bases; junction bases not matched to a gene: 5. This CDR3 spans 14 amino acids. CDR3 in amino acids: CASSLWDRAKGYTF. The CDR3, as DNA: TGTGCCAGCAGTTTATGGGACAGGGCAAAGGGCTACACCTTC.

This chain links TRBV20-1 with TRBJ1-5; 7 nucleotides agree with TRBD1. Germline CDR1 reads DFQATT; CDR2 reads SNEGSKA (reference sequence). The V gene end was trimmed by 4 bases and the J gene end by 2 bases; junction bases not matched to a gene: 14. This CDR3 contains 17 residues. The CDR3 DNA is TGCAGTGCTAAGAGGGGGGGGCGAGGGGGCCGCAATCAGCCCCAGCATTTT. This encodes CSAKRGGRGGRNQPQHF.

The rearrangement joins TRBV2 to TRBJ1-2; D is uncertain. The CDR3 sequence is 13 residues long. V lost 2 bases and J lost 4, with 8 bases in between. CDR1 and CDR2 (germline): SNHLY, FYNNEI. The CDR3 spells CASSEKTLYGYTF. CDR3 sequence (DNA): TGTGCCAGCAGTGAAAAGACCCTCTATGGCTACACCTTC.

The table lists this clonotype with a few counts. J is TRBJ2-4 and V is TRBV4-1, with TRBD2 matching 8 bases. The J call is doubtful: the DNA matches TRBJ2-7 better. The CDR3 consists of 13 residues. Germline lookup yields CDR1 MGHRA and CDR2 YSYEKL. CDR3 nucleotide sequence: TGCGCCAGCAGCCTGTCTGCGGGGGGCGAGCAGTACTTC. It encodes CASSLSAGGEQYF.

CDR3 residues: CASSPYGGSSEQYF. CDR3 coding DNA: TGTGCCAGCAGTCCGTATGGGGGATCAAGCGAGCAGTACTTC. The rearrangement links TRBV28 to TRBJ2-5; D tentatively fits TRBD1 or TRBD2 (5 bases each). The assigned J gene may be wrong: the sequence end matches TRBJ2-7 better. In germline, CDR1 is MDHEN, CDR2 SYDVKM. The CDR3 runs 14 residues.

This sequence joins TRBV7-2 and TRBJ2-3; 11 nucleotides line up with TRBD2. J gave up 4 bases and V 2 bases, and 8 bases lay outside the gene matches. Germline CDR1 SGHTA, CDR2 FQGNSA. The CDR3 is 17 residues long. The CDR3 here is CASSLHPLAGGSDTQYF. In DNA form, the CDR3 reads TGTGCCAGCAGCTTACACCCGCTAGCGGGGGGCTCAGATACGCAGTATTTT.

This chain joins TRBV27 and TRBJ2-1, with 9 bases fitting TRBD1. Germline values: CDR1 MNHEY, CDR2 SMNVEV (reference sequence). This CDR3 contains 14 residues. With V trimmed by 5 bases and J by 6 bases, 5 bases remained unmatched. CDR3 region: CASSPTTGGNEQFF. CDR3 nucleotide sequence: TGTGCCAGCAGTCCAACGACAGGGGGCAATGAGCAGTTCTTC.

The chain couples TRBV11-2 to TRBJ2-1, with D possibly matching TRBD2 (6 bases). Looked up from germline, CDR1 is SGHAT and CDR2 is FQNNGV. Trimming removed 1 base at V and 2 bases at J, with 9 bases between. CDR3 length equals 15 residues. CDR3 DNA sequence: TGTGCCAGCAGCTTAGGGACTAACACCTACAATGAGCAGTTCTTC. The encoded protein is CASSLGTNTYNEQFF.

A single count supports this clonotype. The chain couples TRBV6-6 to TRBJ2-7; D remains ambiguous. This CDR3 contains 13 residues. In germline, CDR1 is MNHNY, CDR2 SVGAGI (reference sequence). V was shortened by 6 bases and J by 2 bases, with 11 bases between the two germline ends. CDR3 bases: TGTGCCAGCAGCACGACACCTACCTACGAGCAGTACTTC. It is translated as CASSTTPTYEQYF.

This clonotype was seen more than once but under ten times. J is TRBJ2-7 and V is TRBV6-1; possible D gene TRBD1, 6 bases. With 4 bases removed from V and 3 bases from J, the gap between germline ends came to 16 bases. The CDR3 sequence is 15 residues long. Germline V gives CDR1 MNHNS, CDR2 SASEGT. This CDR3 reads CASSVTGHSSYEQYF. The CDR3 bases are TGTGCCAGCAGTGTGACGGGACACTCAAGCTACGAGCAGTACTTC.

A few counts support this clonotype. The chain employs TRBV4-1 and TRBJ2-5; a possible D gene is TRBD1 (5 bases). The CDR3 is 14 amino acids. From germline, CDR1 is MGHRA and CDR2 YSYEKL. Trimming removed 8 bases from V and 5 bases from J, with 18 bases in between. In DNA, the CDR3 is TGCGCCAGCCACAGGCCTAACAGGATGGAGACCCAGTACTTC. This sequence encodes CASHRPNRMETQYF.

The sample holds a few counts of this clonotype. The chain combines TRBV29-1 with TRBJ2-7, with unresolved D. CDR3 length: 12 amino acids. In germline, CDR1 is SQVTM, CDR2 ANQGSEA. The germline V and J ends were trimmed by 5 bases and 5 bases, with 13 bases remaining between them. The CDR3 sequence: CSVNVGFDEQYF. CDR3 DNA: TGCAGCGTTAATGTGGGCTTCGACGAGCAGTACTTC.

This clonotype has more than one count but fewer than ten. CDR3 sequence: CASSYLQGHEQFF. The CDR3 region has the DNA TGTGCCAGCAGCTACCTCCAGGGTCATGAGCAGTTCTTC. V is TRBV7-9 and J is TRBJ2-1, with D possibly being TRBD1 (5 bases). The CDR3 spans 13 residues. Trimming stripped 4 bases from V and 8 bases from J, with 12 bases between. The germline CDR1 and CDR2 sequences are SEHNR and FQNEAQ (reference sequence). Based on the CDR3 plus reference TRBV7-9 and TRBJ2-1, the full variable domain is DTGVSQNPRHKITKRGQNVTFRCDPISEHNRLYWYRQTLGQGPEFLTYFQNEAQLEKSRLLSDRFSAERPKGSFSTLEIQRTEQGDSAMYLCASSYLQGHEQFFGPGTRLTVL.

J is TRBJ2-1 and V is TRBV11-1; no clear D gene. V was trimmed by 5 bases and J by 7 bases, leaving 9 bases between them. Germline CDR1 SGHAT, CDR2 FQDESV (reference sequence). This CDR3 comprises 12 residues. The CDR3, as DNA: TGTGCCAGCAGCATTATGAGGAATGAGCAGTTCTTC. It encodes CASSIMRNEQFF.

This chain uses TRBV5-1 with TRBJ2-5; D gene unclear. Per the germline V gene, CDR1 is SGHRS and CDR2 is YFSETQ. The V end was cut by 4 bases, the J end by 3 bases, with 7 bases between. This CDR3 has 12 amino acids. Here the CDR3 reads CASSIGKETQYF. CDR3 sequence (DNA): TGCGCCAGCAGCATAGGAAAAGAGACCCAGTACTTC.

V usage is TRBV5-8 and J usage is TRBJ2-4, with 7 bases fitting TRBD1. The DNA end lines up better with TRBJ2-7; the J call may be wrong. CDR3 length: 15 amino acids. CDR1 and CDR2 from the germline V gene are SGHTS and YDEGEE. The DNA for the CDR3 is TGTGCCAGCAGCCACGCACGGGACAGCTCCTACGAGCAGTACTTC. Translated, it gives CASSHARDSSYEQYF.

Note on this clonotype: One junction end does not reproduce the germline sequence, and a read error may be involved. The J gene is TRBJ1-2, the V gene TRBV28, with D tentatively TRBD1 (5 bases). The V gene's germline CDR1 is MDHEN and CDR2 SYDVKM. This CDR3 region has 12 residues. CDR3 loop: CAGQGVNDGYTF. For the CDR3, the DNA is TGTGCCGGCCAGGGCGTTAACGATGGCTACACCTTC.

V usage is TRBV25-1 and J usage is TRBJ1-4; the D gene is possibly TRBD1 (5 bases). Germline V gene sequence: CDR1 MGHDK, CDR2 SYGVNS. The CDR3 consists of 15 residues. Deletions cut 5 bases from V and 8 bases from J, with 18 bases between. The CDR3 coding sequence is TGTGCCAGCAGTCGCTCGGGGACCGGAAGGGAAAAACTGTTTTTT. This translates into CASSRSGTGREKLFF.

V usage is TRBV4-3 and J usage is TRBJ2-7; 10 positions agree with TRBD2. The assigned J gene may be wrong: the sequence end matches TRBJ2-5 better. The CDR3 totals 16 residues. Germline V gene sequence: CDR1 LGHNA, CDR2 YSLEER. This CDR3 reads CASSRSIAGGGETQYF. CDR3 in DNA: TGCGCCAGCAGCCGTTCGATAGCGGGGGGTGGCGAGACCCAGTACTTC.

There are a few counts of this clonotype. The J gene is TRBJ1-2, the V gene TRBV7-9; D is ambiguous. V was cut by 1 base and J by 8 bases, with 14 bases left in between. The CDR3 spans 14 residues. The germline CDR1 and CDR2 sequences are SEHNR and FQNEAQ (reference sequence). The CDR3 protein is CASSLGTGLVGYTF. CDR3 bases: TGTGCCAGCAGCTTAGGGACCGGTCTTGTCGGCTACACCTTC. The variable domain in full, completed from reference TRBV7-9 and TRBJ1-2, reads DTGVSQNPRHKITKRGQNVTFRCDPISEHNRLYWYRQTLGQGPEFLTYFQNEAQLEKSRLLSDRFSAERPKGSFSTLEIQRTEQGDSAMYLCASSLGTGLVGYTFGSGTRLTVV.

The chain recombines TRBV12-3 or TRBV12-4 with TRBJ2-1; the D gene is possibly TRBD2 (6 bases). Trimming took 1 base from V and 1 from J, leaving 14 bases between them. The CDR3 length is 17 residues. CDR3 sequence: CASSLGRLVSSYNEQFF. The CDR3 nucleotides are TGTGCCAGCAGTTTAGGACGACTAGTGTCATCCTACAATGAGCAGTTCTTC.

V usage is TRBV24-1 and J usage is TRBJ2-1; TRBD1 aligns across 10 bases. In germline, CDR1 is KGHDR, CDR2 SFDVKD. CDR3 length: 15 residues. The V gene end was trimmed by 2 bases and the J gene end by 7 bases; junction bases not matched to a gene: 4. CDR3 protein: CATSDSGQGGNEQFF. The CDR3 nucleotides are TGTGCCACCAGTGATTCAGGACAGGGGGGGAATGAGCAGTTCTTC.

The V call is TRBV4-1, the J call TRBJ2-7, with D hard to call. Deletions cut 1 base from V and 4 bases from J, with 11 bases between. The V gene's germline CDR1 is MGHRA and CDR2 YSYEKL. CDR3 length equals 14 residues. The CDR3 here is CASSQGPLDYEQYF. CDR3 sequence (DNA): TGCGCCAGCAGCCAAGGACCCCTAGATTACGAGCAGTACTTC.